Here is one T cell receptor (beta chain) with its context. The data were taken from a study of tumor-infiltrating T cells and Merkel cell polyomavirus. Whole-study context: CD8+ T cells recognized the Merkel cell polyomavirus KLL epitope.

The assay was immunoSEQ multiplex PCR, and TCRdb's table has in-frame clones only and misses some. Of some 25,000 clones listed, 70% to 90% are singletons. The CDR3 is made up of 15 amino acids. V was shortened by 0 bases and J by 1 base, with 6 bases between the two germline ends. Germline V CDR1 and CDR2: MNHEY, SMNVEV (reference sequence). Immunohistochemistry showed robust Merkel cell polyomavirus Large T antigen staining in every patient's tumor. The source material was lymph node tissue. The clonotype originates from a man aged 50-60 years with Merkel cell carcinoma. The rearrangement links TRBV27 to TRBJ2-2; no firm D call. CDR3 bases: TGTGCCAGCAGTTTATCGACGGGGAACACCGGGGAGCTGTTTTTT. The encoded protein is CASSLSTGNTGELFF.